The 12 T cell receptor beta chains below come from one sample, sequenced in a study of blood T cells in healthy people across ages. Through a sample-barcoded 5' primer and a J-beta primer mix, a second PCR was run for about 6 to 11 cycles. TCRdb itself ran the 5' RACE reads through MiXCR, one entry per CDR3 protein. The data show 1.4 million to 1.5 million distinct CDR3 sequences, approximately 42% seen once. The specimen was blood. The receptors originated from a woman between 18 and 30 years old in good health.

This clonotype was seen a handful of times. This chain connects TRBV20-1 to TRBJ1-1; D possibly corresponds to TRBD1 (6 bases). V was cut by 6 bases and J by 5 bases, with 19 bases left in between. This CDR3 has 14 residues. Germline V gene data show CDR1 as DFQATT and CDR2 as SNEGSKA (reference sequence). The CDR3 is CSALPGGAWTEAFF. The CDR3 DNA is TGCAGTGCCCTCCCCGGGGGGGCTTGGACTGAAGCTTTCTTT.

This chain joins TRBV29-1 and TRBJ2-7; D unresolved. The CDR3 is made up of 13 amino acids. Trimming pared 4 bases from V and 0 bases from J, leaving 10 bases between. Germline V gene sequence: CDR1 SQVTM, CDR2 ANQGSEA. CDR3 residues: CSVVGGYSYEQYF. The CDR3 DNA is TGCAGCGTTGTAGGCGGCTACTCCTACGAGCAGTACTTC.

The chain uses TRBV20-1 and TRBJ2-2; the D gene is possibly TRBD2 (5 bases). The CDR3 is made up of 14 amino acids. Germline CDR1 DFQATT, CDR2 SNEGSKA (reference sequence). With 8 bases removed from V and 1 base from J, the gap between germline ends came to 14 bases. The CDR3, as DNA: TGCAGTCCGAGGAGCGGCCAGAACACCGGGGAGCTGTTTTTT. It codes for CSPRSGQNTGELFF.

The chain recombines TRBV7-2 with TRBJ1-6; TRBD1 might be the D (6 bases). Trimming shortened V by 3 bases and J by 7 bases, and 10 bases separated the two germline ends. Germline V gene data show CDR1 as SGHTA and CDR2 as FQGNSA. The CDR3 totals 14 residues. CDR3 bases: TGTGCCAGCAGCTTTACAGGGTCCAATTCACCCCTCCACTTT. Translation gives CASSFTGSNSPLHF.

This clonotype was counted a few times. The rearrangement uses TRBV4-2 and TRBJ2-3; a possible D gene is TRBD1 (5 bases). CDR3 size: 13 residues. Germline CDR1 is LGHNA and CDR2 is YNFKEQ. Trimming pared 2 bases from V and 4 bases from J, leaving 7 bases between. The DNA of the CDR3 is TGTGCCAGCAGCCAATACAGGTCAGATACGCAGTATTTT. Protein sequence: CASSQYRSDTQYF.

This clonotype came up a few times. The chain carries TRBV6-6 and TRBJ2-3, with D possibly matching TRBD2 (5 bases). The CDR3 contains 14 residues. V lost 2 bases and J lost 2, with 8 bases in between. The germline gives CDR1 MNHNY, CDR2 SVGAGI (reference sequence). CDR3 DNA sequence: TGTGCCAGCAGTTACCGGGGAGACACAGATACGCAGTATTTT. It specifies CASSYRGDTDTQYF.

The chain has TRBV10-3 and TRBJ1-5; D uncertain. The CDR3 loop spans 16 amino acids. The V and J ends lost 7 bases and 0 bases respectively, with 16 bases between them. The germline gives CDR1 ENHRY, CDR2 SYGVKD. The DNA of the CDR3 is TGTGCCATCATATGGACGCCCTGGGGTAGCAATCAGCCCCAGCATTTT. Amino acid sequence: CAIIWTPWGSNQPQHF.

V is TRBV5-1 and J is TRBJ2-5; TRBD1 is a possible D gene (5 bases). The better agreement between TRBJ2-7 and the DNA end casts doubt on the J call. This CDR3 contains 15 residues. Germline CDR1 is SGHRS and CDR2 is YFSETQ. The CDR3 is CASSAMQGSSYEQYF. The CDR3 nucleotides are TGCGCCAGCAGCGCCATGCAGGGTTCCTCCTACGAGCAGTACTTC.

There are many counts of this clonotype. This chain joins TRBV6-5 and TRBJ2-1; possibly TRBD2 for D (6 bases). Trimming stripped 5 bases from V and 9 bases from J, with 17 bases between. Germline V gene data show CDR1 as MNHEY and CDR2 as SVGAGI. CDR3 length: 14 residues. CDR3 loop: CASSPSGVRVEQFF. CDR3 bases: TGTGCCAGCAGTCCCTCGGGGGTCCGTGTTGAGCAGTTCTTC.

The chain has TRBV28 and TRBJ2-2; D is undetermined. Looked up from germline, CDR1 is MDHEN and CDR2 is SYDVKM. Trimming took off 5 bases at V and 4 bases at J, with 20 bases between the two ends. This CDR3 is 17 amino acids long. The CDR3 reads CASSEFDPRAPTGELFF. DNA of the CDR3: TGTGCCAGCAGTGAATTTGATCCCCGGGCCCCCACCGGGGAGCTGTTTTTT.

The CDR3 sequence is CASSLSGGSFYEQYF. The CDR3 DNA reads TGTGCCAGCAGCCTCTCTGGCGGGAGTTTTTACGAGCAGTACTTC. The chain has TRBV6-1 and TRBJ2-7, with 7 bases lining up with TRBD2. Unmatched junction bases numbered 12, after V lost 6 bases and J lost 4 bases. The CDR3 runs to 15 residues. Germline V lookup: CDR1 MNHNS, CDR2 SASEGT.

The chain links TRBV12-3 or TRBV12-4 to TRBJ2-7; D is possibly TRBD1 (5 bases). The CDR3 spans 14 residues. Deletions cut 3 bases from V and 2 bases from J, with 11 bases between. CDR3 DNA sequence: TGTGCCAGCAGTTTCTCCAACAGGCCCTACGAGCAGTACTTC. This translates into CASSFSNRPYEQYF.